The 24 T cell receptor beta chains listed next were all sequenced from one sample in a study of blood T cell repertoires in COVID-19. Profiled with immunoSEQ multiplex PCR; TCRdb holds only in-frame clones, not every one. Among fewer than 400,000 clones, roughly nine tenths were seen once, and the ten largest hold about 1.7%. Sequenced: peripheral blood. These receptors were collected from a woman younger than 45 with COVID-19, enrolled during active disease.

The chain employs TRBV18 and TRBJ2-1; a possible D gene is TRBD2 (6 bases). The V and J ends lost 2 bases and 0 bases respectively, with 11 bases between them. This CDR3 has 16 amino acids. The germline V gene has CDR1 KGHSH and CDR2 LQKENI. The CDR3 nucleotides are TGTGCCAGCTCACCAACGGAGGGCCACTCCTACAATGAGCAGTTCTTC. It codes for CASSPTEGHSYNEQFF.

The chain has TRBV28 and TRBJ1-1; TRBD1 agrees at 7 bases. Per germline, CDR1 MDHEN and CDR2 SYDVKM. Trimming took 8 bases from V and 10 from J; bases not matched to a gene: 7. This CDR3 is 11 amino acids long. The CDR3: CASERQGRAFF. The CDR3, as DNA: TGTGCCAGCGAGAGACAGGGCCGAGCTTTCTTT.

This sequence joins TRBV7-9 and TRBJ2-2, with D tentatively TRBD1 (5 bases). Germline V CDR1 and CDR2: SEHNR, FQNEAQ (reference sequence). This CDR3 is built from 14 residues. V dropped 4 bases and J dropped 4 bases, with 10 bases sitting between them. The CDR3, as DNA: TGTGCCAGCAGCTCCCCCAGGGCCACCGGGGAGCTGTTTTTT. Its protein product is CASSSPRATGELFF. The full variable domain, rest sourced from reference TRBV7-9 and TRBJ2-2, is DTGVSQNPRHKITKRGQNVTFRCDPISEHNRLYWYRQTLGQGPEFLTYFQNEAQLEKSRLLSDRFSAERPKGSFSTLEIQRTEQGDSAMYLCASSSPRATGELFFGEGSRLTVL.

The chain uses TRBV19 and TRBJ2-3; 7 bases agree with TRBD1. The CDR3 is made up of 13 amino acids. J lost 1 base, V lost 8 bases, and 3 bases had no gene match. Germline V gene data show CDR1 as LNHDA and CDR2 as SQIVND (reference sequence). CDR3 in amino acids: CASQDRGTDTQYF. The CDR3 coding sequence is TGTGCCAGTCAAGACAGGGGCACAGATACGCAGTATTTT. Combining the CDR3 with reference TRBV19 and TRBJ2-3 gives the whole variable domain DGGITQSPKYLFRKEGQNVTLSCEQNLNHDAMYWYRQDPGQGLRLIYYSQIVNDFQKGDIAEGYSVSREKKESFPLTVTSAQKNPTAFYLCASQDRGTDTQYFGPGTRLTVL.

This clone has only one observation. CDR3 DNA sequence: TGTGCCAGCAGTTACAGGGGGTTGGGGGCTGCAGATACGCAGTATTTT. This encodes CASSYRGLGAADTQYF. The chain uses TRBV6-5 and TRBJ2-3, with a tentative D call TRBD1 (6 bases). V was shortened by 2 bases and J by 4 bases, with 16 bases between the two germline ends. The CDR3 has 16 amino acids. The germline V gene encodes CDR1 MNHEY and CDR2 SVGAGI.

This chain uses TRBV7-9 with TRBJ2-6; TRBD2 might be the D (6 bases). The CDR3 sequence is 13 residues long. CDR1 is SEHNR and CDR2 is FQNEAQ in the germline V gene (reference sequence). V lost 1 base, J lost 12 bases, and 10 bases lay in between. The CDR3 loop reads CASSLGEVGVLTF. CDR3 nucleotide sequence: TGTGCCAGCAGCTTAGGGGAGGTCGGCGTCCTGACTTTC.

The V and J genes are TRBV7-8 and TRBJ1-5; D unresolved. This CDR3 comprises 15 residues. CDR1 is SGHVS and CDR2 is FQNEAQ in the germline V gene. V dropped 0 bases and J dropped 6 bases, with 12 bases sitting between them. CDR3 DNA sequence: TGTGCCAGCAGCTTAGCGGGAGCCGCGGGTCAGCCCCAGCATTTT. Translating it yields CASSLAGAAGQPQHF.

The CDR3 here is CASSPNSFHEQFF. The CDR3 DNA reads TGTGCCAGCAGCCCAAACAGTTTCCATGAGCAGTTCTTC. The V call is TRBV3-1 (or the pseudogene TRBV3-2), the J call TRBJ2-1; D is ambiguous. The length of the CDR3 is 13 residues. V dropped 4 bases and J dropped 8 bases, with 12 bases sitting between them. Germline CDR1 is LGHDT and CDR2 is YNNKEL (reference sequence).

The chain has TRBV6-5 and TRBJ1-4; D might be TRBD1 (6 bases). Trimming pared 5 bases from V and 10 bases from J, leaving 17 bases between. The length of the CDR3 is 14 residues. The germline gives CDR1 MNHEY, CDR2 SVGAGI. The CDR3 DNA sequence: TGTGCCAGCAGTCCCTCAGGGGAATCGGGAAAACTGTTTTTT. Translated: CASSPSGESGKLFF.

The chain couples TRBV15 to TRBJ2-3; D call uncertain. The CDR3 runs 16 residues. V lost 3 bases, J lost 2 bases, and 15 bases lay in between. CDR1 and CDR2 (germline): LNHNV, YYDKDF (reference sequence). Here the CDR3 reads CATSSSHRVYTDTQYF. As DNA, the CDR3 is TGTGCCACCAGCAGCAGCCATCGGGTATACACAGATACGCAGTATTTT.

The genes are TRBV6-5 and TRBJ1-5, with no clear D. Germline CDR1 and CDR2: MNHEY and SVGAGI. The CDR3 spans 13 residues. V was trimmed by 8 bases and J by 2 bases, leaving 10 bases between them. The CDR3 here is CASSVAGNQPQHF. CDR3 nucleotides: TGTGCCAGCTCGGTAGCTGGCAATCAGCCCCAGCATTTT.

The CDR3 loop is CASSLALAGGREFF. The CDR3 bases are TGTGCCAGCAGCTTAGCGCTAGCGGGGGGTCGTGAGTTCTTC. V and J are TRBV7-2 and TRBJ2-1; 11 bases agree with TRBD2. Per germline, CDR1 SGHTA and CDR2 FQGNSA. J lost 14 bases, V lost 0 bases, and 6 bases had no gene match. The CDR3 contains 14 residues. The full variable domain, its missing parts supplied by reference TRBV7-2 and TRBJ2-1, is GAGVSQSPSNKVTEKGKDVELRCDPISGHTALYWYRQSLGQGLEFLIYFQGNSAPDKSGLPSDRFSAERTGGSVSTLTIQRTQQEDSAVYLCASSLALAGGREFFGPGTRLTVL.

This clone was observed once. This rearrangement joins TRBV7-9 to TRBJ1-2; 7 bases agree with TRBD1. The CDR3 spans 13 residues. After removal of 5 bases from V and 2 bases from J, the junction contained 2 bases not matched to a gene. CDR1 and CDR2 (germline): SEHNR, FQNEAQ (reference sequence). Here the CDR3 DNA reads TGTGCCAGCAGCGCGGGACAGAACTATGGCTACACCTTC. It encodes CASSAGQNYGYTF.

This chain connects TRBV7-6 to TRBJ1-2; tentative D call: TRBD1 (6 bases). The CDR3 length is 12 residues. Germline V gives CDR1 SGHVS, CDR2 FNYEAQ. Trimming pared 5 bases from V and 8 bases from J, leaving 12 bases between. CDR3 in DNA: TGTGCCAGCAGCACAGGGTTGGAAGGCTACACCTTC. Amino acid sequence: CASSTGLEGYTF.

CDR3 protein: CASSRYNSPLHF. For the CDR3, the DNA is TGTGCCAGCAGTCGGTATAATTCACCCCTCCACTTT. V is TRBV6-5 and J is TRBJ1-6, with D unresolved. Germline V gene data show CDR1 as MNHEY and CDR2 as SVGAGI. This CDR3 spans 12 amino acids. Trimming shortened V by 5 bases and J by 4 bases, and 3 bases separated the two germline ends.

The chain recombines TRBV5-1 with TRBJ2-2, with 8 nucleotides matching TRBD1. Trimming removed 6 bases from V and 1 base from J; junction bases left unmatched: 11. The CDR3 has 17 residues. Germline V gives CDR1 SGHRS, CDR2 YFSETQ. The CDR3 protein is CASTTGPGTGNTGELFF. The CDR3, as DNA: TGCGCCAGCACTACAGGCCCCGGGACAGGGAACACCGGGGAGCTGTTTTTT.

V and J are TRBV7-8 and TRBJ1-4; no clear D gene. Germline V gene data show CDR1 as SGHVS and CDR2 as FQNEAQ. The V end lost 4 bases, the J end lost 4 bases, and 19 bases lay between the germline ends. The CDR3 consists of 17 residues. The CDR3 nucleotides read TGTGCCAGCAGCTCCTCGAGGGTGGGAGGGAATAATGAAAAACTGTTTTTT. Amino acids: CASSSSRVGGNNEKLFF. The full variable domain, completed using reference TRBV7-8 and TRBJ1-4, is GAGVSQSPRYKVAKRGQDVALRCDPISGHVSLFWYQQALGQGPEFLTYFQNEAQLDKSGLPSDRFFAERPEGSVSTLKIQRTQQEDSAVYLCASSSSRVGGNNEKLFFGSGTQLSVL.

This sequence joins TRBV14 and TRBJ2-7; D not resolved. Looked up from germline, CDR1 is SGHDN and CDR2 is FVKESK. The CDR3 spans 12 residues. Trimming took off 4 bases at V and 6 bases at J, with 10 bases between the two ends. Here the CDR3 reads CASSLAGIEQYF. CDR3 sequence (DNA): TGTGCCAGCAGCCTGGCTGGTATCGAGCAGTACTTC.

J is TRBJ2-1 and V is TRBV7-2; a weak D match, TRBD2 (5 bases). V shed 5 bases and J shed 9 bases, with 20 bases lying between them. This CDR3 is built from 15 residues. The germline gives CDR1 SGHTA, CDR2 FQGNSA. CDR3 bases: TGTGCCAGCAGCCCCCGCGGAGATCAAGGAGGTGAGCAGTTCTTC. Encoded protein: CASSPRGDQGGEQFF. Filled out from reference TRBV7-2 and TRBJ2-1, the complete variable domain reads GAGVSQSPSNKVTEKGKDVELRCDPISGHTALYWYRQSLGQGLEFLIYFQGNSAPDKSGLPSDRFSAERTGGSVSTLTIQRTQQEDSAVYLCASSPRGDQGGEQFFGPGTRLTVL.

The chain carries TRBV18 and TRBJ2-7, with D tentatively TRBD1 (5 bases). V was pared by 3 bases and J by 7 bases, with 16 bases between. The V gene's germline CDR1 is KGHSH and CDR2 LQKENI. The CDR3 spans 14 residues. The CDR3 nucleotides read TGTGCCAGCTCACCTTCCACTGGGGCCAAGGAGCAGTACGTC. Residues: CASSPSTGAKEQYV.

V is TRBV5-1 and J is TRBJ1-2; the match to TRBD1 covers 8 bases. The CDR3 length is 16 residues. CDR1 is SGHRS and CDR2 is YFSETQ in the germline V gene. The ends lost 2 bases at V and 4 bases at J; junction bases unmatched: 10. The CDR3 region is CASSLSFGGQAYGYTF. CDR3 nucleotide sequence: TGCGCCAGCAGCTTAAGTTTTGGGGGACAGGCCTATGGCTACACCTTC.

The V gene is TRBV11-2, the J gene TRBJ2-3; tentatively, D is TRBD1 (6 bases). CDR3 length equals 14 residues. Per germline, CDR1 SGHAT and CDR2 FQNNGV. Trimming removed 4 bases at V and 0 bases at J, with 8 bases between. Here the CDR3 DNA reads TGTGCCAGCAGCTGGACAGCTAGCACAGATACGCAGTATTTT. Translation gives CASSWTASTDTQYF.

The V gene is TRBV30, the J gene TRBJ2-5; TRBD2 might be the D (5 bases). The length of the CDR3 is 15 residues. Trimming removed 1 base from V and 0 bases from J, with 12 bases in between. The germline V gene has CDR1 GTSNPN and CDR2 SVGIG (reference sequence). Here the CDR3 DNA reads TGTGCCTGGAGTGCGCTCGGGAAGTACCAAGAGACCCAGTACTTC. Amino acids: CAWSALGKYQETQYF. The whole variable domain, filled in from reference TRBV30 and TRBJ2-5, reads SQTIHQWPATLVQPVGSPLSLECTVEGTSNPNLYWYRQAAGRGLQLLFYSVGIGQISSEVPQNLSASRPQDRQFILSSKKLLLSDSGFYLCAWSALGKYQETQYFGPGTRLLVL.

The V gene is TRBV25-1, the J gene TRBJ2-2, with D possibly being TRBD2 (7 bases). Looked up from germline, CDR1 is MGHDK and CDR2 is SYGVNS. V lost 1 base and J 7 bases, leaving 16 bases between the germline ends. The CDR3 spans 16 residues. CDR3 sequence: CASSEWAGARDGELFF. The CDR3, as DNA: TGTGCCAGCAGTGAATGGGCGGGGGCCCGAGACGGGGAGCTGTTTTTT.